The clone carrying this T cell receptor beta chain was seen only a few times. Its specificity is unknown. With 60 Vbeta and 13 Jbeta primers, the PCR was carried out. Here immunoSEQ multiplex PCR was the method, and the copy in TCRdb shows in-frame clones only, minus some. The table records 180,000 or so clones, approximately 80% of them present only once. Donors had nominal health at sampling but likely had unrecorded immune exposures. This entry comes from a study of cytomegalovirus exposure and HLA in healthy donors. Study-wide points: Cytomegalovirus-associated TCR beta chains were listed, numbering over 150. Accurate prediction of HLA-A and HLA-B alleles (for most subjects) was reportedly achieved from TCR beta sequences.

The CDR3 runs to 14 residues. CDR1 and CDR2 from the germline V gene are SGHRS and YFSETQ. V was cut by 4 bases and J by 5 bases, with 15 bases left in between. The clonotype was recovered from a man younger than 35 in good health and CMV-seronegative. The chain employs TRBV5-1 and TRBJ2-5; D gene uncertain. The sample taken for sequencing was PBMCs. The CDR3 here is CASSLLALAETQYF. CDR3 sequence (DNA): TGCGCCAGCAGCCTCCTCGCGCTCGCGGAGACCCAGTACTTC.